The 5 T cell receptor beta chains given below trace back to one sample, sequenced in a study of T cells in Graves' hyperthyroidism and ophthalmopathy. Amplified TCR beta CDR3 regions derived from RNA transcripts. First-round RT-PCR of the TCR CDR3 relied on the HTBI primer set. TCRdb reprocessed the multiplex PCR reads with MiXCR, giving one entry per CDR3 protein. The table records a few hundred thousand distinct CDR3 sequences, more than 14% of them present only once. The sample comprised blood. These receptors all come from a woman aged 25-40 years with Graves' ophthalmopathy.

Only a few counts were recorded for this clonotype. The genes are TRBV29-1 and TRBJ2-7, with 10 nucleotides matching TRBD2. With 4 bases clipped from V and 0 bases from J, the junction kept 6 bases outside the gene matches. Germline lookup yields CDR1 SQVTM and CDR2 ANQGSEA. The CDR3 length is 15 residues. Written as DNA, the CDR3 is TGCAGCGTTGCTAGCGGGGGAATTTTCTCCTACGAGCAGTACTTC. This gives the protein CSVASGGIFSYEQYF.

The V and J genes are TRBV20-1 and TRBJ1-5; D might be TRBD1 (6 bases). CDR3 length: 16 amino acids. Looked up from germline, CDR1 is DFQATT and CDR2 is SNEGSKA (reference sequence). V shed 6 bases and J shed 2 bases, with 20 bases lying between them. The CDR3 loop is CSATPAGGLGNQPQHF. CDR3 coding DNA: TGCAGTGCGACCCCGGCCGGGGGCTTGGGCAATCAGCCCCAGCATTTT.

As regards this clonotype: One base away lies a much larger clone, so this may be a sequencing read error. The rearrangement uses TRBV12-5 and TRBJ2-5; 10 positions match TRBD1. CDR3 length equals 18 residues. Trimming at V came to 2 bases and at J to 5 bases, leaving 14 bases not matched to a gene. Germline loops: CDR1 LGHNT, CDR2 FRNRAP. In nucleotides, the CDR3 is TGTGCTAGTGGTTTGTGGGGGTCCTCGGGACAGGGGAGGGAGACCCAGTACTTC. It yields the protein CASGLWGSSGQGRETQYF.

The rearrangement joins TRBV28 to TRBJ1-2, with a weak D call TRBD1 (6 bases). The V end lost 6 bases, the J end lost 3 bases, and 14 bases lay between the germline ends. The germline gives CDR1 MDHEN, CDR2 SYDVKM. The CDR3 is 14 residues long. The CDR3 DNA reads TGTGCCAGCAGCCGCCCTGGGGGCTACTATGGCTACACCTTC. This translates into CASSRPGGYYGYTF.

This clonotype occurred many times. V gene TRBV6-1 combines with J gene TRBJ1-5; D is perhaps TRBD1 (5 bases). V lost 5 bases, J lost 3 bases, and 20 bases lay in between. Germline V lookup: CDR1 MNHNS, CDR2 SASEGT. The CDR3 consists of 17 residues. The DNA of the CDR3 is TGTGCCAGCAGTCGCAAAATGGGAGGGGTGGACAATCAGCCCCAGCATTTT. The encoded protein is CASSRKMGGVDNQPQHF.